These 32 T cell receptor beta chains came from one sample sequenced in a study of T cell responses to AZD1222 COVID-19 vaccine. TCRdb keeps only in-frame clones here, not all; method: immunoSEQ multiplex PCR. The sample contains 150,000 to 250,000 clones, about nine tenths of which appear only once. The source was peripheral blood, collected 28 days after the second AZD1222 dose. These receptor sequences come from an adult who received the AZD1222 COVID-19 vaccine.

This clone was recorded only once. The rearrangement uses TRBV9 and TRBJ1-1; D not certain. This CDR3 has 15 amino acids. V dropped 4 bases and J dropped 0 bases, with 13 bases sitting between them. Germline assignment: CDR1 SGDLS and CDR2 YYNGEE. The DNA for the CDR3 is TGTGCCAGCAGCTTCCACGGAGGGTTGAACACTGAAGCTTTCTTT. Translating gives CASSFHGGLNTEAFF.

The chain uses TRBV4-3 and TRBJ1-1; D remains ambiguous. This CDR3 region has 15 residues. Trimming pared 1 base from V and 0 bases from J, leaving 9 bases between. Germline CDR1 LGHNA, CDR2 YSLEER. Here the CDR3 reads CASSQGPGMNTEAFF. In DNA, the CDR3 is TGCGCCAGCAGCCAAGGGCCGGGAATGAACACTGAAGCTTTCTTT.

The chain combines TRBV2 with TRBJ2-5; D gene uncertain. The CDR3 is made up of 11 amino acids. The V gene lost 2 bases and the J gene lost 5 bases, with 3 bases spanning the gap. CDR1 and CDR2 from the germline V gene are SNHLY and FYNNEI. The CDR3 here is CASSERETQYF. DNA of the CDR3: TGTGCCAGCAGTGAAAGGGAGACCCAGTACTTC. The variable domain in full, completed from reference TRBV2 and TRBJ2-5, reads EPEVTQTPSHQVTQMGQEVILRCVPISNHLYFYWYRQILGQKVEFLVSFYNNEISEKSEIFDDQFSVERPDGSNFTLKIRSTKLEDSAMYFCASSERETQYFGPGTRLLVL.

The chain has TRBV9 and TRBJ2-1; D might be TRBD1 (6 bases). Germline V CDR1 and CDR2: SGDLS, YYNGEE. V lost 3 bases, J lost 2 bases, and 15 bases lay in between. CDR3 length equals 16 residues. The chain's CDR3 is CASSGTGSRPYNEQFF. CDR3 coding DNA: TGTGCCAGCAGCGGAACAGGGAGTAGGCCCTACAATGAGCAGTTCTTC.

The V call is TRBV7-2, the J call TRBJ2-4, with D uncertain. V was clipped by 5 bases and J by 1 base, with 18 bases between them. CDR1 and CDR2 from the germline V gene are SGHTA and FQGNSA. The CDR3 consists of 17 residues. This CDR3 is CASSVTSPLGAKNIQYF. For the CDR3, the DNA is TGTGCCAGCAGCGTCACCAGTCCCCTAGGCGCCAAAAACATTCAGTACTTC.

V and J are TRBV14 and TRBJ1-2; 9 bases are a match to TRBD1. Trimming cost V 5 bases and J 6 bases; bases outside gene matches: 10. From germline, CDR1 is SGHDN and CDR2 FVKESK. The CDR3 is 15 residues long. CDR3 bases: TGTGCCAGCAGCATCGGGACAGGGACTAGCGATGGCTACACCTTC. Its protein product is CASSIGTGTSDGYTF.

A few counts support this clone. The CDR3 loop reads CASSVVAGDYNEQFF. CDR3 nucleotides: TGTGCCAGCAGCGTAGTAGCGGGAGATTACAATGAGCAGTTCTTC. The chain has TRBV9 and TRBJ2-1; 9 bases are shared with TRBD2. CDR3 length equals 15 residues. Germline loops: CDR1 SGDLS, CDR2 YYNGEE. V gave up 0 bases and J gave up 4 bases; unmatched junction bases: 2.

The CDR3 nucleotides are TGCGCCAGCAGCCCAGAGACCGGGGAGCTGTTTTTT. The encoded protein is CASSPETGELFF. V is TRBV4-3 and J is TRBJ2-2; no clear D gene. Looked up from germline, CDR1 is LGHNA and CDR2 is YSLEER. Trimming removed 4 bases from V and 5 bases from J, with 5 bases in between. The CDR3 length is 12 residues.

This chain joins TRBV18 and TRBJ2-5, with 12 bases matching TRBD2. This CDR3 has 20 residues. CDR1 is KGHSH and CDR2 is LQKENI in the germline V gene. The trim removed 3 bases at V and 1 base at J, leaving 15 bases unmatched. DNA of the CDR3: TGTGCCAGCTCACCGCTAGGAACTAGCGGGAGGACTCGGGGCCAAGAGACCCAGTACTTC. This translates into CASSPLGTSGRTRGQETQYF. Complete variable domain (other parts from reference TRBV18 and TRBJ2-5): NAGVMQNPRHLVRRRGQEARLRCSPMKGHSHVYWYRQLPEEGLKFMVYLQKENIIDESGMPKERFSAEFPKEGPSILRIQQVVRGDSAAYFCASSPLGTSGRTRGQETQYFGPGTRLLVL.

J is TRBJ2-3 and V is TRBV29-1; unclear D gene. This CDR3 is built from 11 residues. Looked up from germline, CDR1 is SQVTM and CDR2 is ANQGSEA. V shed 4 bases and J shed 5 bases, with 7 bases lying between them. CDR3 DNA: TGCAGCGTTGGGTACGGAGATACGCAGTATTTT. Protein: CSVGYGDTQYF.

This chain links TRBV7-2 with TRBJ2-2, with no clear D. Trimming cost V 1 base and J 1 base, with 4 bases left between them. The CDR3 has 14 residues. The germline V gene encodes CDR1 SGHTA and CDR2 FQGNSA. The chain's CDR3 is CASSLGRNTGELFF. The CDR3 region has the DNA TGTGCCAGCAGCTTAGGCCGGAACACCGGGGAGCTGTTTTTT. Complete variable domain (other parts from reference TRBV7-2 and TRBJ2-2): GAGVSQSPSNKVTEKGKDVELRCDPISGHTALYWYRQSLGQGLEFLIYFQGNSAPDKSGLPSDRFSAERTGGSVSTLTIQRTQQEDSAVYLCASSLGRNTGELFFGEGSRLTVL.

The chain joins TRBV12-3 or TRBV12-4 to TRBJ1-1; no reliable D call. CDR3 length: 13 residues. V was shortened by 1 base and J by 1 base, with 4 bases between the two germline ends. CDR3 sequence: CASSLGANTEAFF. CDR3 DNA: TGTGCCAGCAGTTTAGGTGCGAACACTGAAGCTTTCTTT.

About this clone itself: Relative to the germline gene, one junction end is altered; a read error may explain this. The rearrangement links TRBV30 to TRBJ1-2, with TRBD1 matching 7 bases. The CDR3 has 10 amino acids. The germline CDR1 and CDR2 sequences are GTSNPN and SVGIG (reference sequence). CDR3 sequence: CAWAGQIKFF. The DNA for the CDR3 is TGTGCCTGGGCGGGACAGATTAAATTCTTC. Together with reference TRBV30 and TRBJ1-2, the CDR3 gives the full variable domain: SQTIHQWPATLVQPVGSPLSLECTVEGTSNPNLYWYRQAAGRGLQLLFYSVGIGQISSEVPQNLSASRPQDRQFILSSKKLLLSDSGFYLCAWAGQIKFFGSGTRLTVV.

This chain joins TRBV7-9 and TRBJ1-4; D perhaps matches TRBD1 (6 bases). From germline, CDR1 is SEHNR and CDR2 FQNEAQ (reference sequence). This CDR3 contains 13 residues. The V and J ends lost 5 bases and 5 bases respectively, with 9 bases between them. The CDR3: CASSRGGNEKLFF. The CDR3 region has the DNA TGTGCCAGCAGCCGAGGGGGAAATGAAAAACTGTTTTTT.

The DNA for the CDR3 is TGTGCCAGCCATCTGCAGGGACTTAACACTGAAGCTTTCTTT. It codes for CASHLQGLNTEAFF. This chain joins TRBV2 and TRBJ1-1; tentative D call: TRBD1 (5 bases). V was clipped by 8 bases and J by 2 bases, with 15 bases between them. CDR1 is SNHLY and CDR2 is FYNNEI in the germline V gene. There are 14 residues in the CDR3.

This clone was observed a handful of times. V gene TRBV2 combines with J gene TRBJ1-1; 7 positions agree with TRBD1. With V trimmed by 2 bases and J by 4 bases, 7 bases remained unmatched. Looked up from germline, CDR1 is SNHLY and CDR2 is FYNNEI. This CDR3 is 15 amino acids long. The CDR3 is CASSESGDRVTEAFF. CDR3 DNA sequence: TGTGCCAGCAGTGAAAGCGGGGACAGAGTCACTGAAGCTTTCTTT.

V is TRBV5-5 and J is TRBJ2-3, with 10 bases that match TRBD2. The V gene end was trimmed by 4 bases and the J gene end by 2 bases; junction bases not matched to a gene: 10. The germline CDR1 and CDR2 sequences are SGHKS and YYEKEE (reference sequence). The CDR3 sequence is 17 residues long. CDR3 sequence: CASSIGLAVVSTDTQYF. The CDR3 DNA follows: TGTGCCAGCAGCATCGGACTAGCGGTAGTTTCCACAGATACGCAGTATTTT.

The CDR3: CASSWTSDSGEQFF. As DNA, the CDR3 is TGTGCCAGCTCTTGGACTAGCGATTCTGGTGAGCAGTTCTTC. The chain uses TRBV9 and TRBJ2-1, with TRBD2 matching 9 bases. With V trimmed by 7 bases and J by 9 bases, 11 bases remained unmatched. Germline V gene lookup returns CDR1 SGDLS and CDR2 YYNGEE. CDR3 length: 14 residues.

The chain couples TRBV2 to TRBJ1-5; tentatively, D is TRBD1 (5 bases). Deletions cut 4 bases from V and 1 base from J, with 11 bases between. Germline CDR1 SNHLY, CDR2 FYNNEI. This CDR3 spans 15 amino acids. The chain's CDR3 is CASSGGRVSNQPQHF. The CDR3 DNA sequence: TGTGCCAGCAGTGGAGGCAGGGTCAGCAATCAGCCCCAGCATTTT.

This clone was seen only once. The chain combines TRBV10-3 with TRBJ2-7; 12 bases agree with TRBD2. The CDR3 totals 17 residues. Germline V gene sequence: CDR1 ENHRY, CDR2 SYGVKD. Losses at the gene ends were 11 bases for V and 6 bases for J; bases not matched to a gene: 20. The chain's CDR3 is CAPREPSGRDLPGEQYF. The CDR3 DNA reads as TGTGCCCCTAGAGAGCCTAGCGGGAGGGACCTCCCCGGCGAGCAGTACTTC.

This sequence joins TRBV9 and TRBJ2-3, with unresolved D. The CDR3 has 14 amino acids. Germline V gene sequence: CDR1 SGDLS, CDR2 YYNGEE. Trimming took off 0 bases at V and 1 base at J, with 6 bases between the two ends. The CDR3 protein is CASSVEPGTDTQYF. In DNA form, the CDR3 reads TGTGCCAGCAGCGTAGAGCCGGGCACAGATACGCAGTATTTT.

The chain joins TRBV5-1 to TRBJ1-3; no clear D gene. The CDR3 spans 17 residues. CDR1 and CDR2 from the germline V gene are SGHRS and YFSETQ. Trimming took off 0 bases at V and 2 bases at J, with 15 bases between the two ends. The CDR3 reads CASSLGGHQGTGNTIYF. The CDR3 DNA reads as TGCGCCAGCAGCTTGGGAGGGCATCAAGGCACTGGAAACACCATATATTTT.

The chain employs TRBV5-6 and TRBJ2-5; D tentatively fits TRBD1 or TRBD2 (5 bases each). From germline, CDR1 is SGHDT and CDR2 YYEEEE. The CDR3 has 15 residues. The V end lost 1 base, the J end lost 5 bases, and 15 bases lay between the germline ends. CDR3 coding DNA: TGTGCCAGCAGCTTGTCAAGGTCCGGGGCGGAGACCCAGTACTTC. Translating it yields CASSLSRSGAETQYF.

CDR3: CASSLGSGAYNEQFF. CDR3 in DNA: TGCGCCAGCAGCTTGGGTAGCGGGGCCTACAATGAGCAGTTCTTC. This rearrangement joins TRBV5-1 to TRBJ2-1, with TRBD2 identical over 8 bases. After removal of 0 bases from V and 2 bases from J, the junction contained 1 base not matched to a gene. The CDR3 runs 15 residues. From germline, CDR1 is SGHRS and CDR2 YFSETQ.

The chain uses TRBV6-5 and TRBJ1-3; the D is unclear. The germline V gene encodes CDR1 MNHEY and CDR2 SVGAGI. The CDR3 covers 14 residues. V lost 2 bases and J 4 bases, leaving 9 bases between the germline ends. For the CDR3, the DNA is TGTGCCAGCAGTTACGAGGGATCGGGAAACACCATATATTTT. Translation: CASSYEGSGNTIYF.

The rearrangement joins TRBV11-2 to TRBJ2-3, with TRBD1 matching over 7 bases. J lost 2 bases, V lost 5 bases, and 10 bases had no gene match. Germline CDR1 and CDR2: SGHAT and FQNNGV. The CDR3 spans 16 residues. This chain's CDR3 is CASSPSGQLATDTQYF. The CDR3 DNA reads TGTGCCAGCAGCCCCTCGGGACAGTTAGCCACAGATACGCAGTATTTT.

The chain carries TRBV2 and TRBJ2-7; 10 positions match TRBD2. This CDR3 region has 14 residues. CDR1 is SNHLY, CDR2 FYNNEI, per germline. The J segment lost 4 bases and the V segment lost 8 bases, leaving 8 bases of the junction unmatched. CDR3 DNA: TGTGCCAGCTCGGAGCGGGAGGGGGTGTACGAGCAGTACTTC. It encodes CASSEREGVYEQYF.

The chain uses TRBV7-8 and TRBJ2-2; maybe TRBD2 (5 bases). Trimming stripped 5 bases from V and 4 bases from J, with 14 bases between. This CDR3 contains 15 residues. CDR1 SGHVS and CDR2 FQNEAQ come from the germline V gene. The DNA of the CDR3 is TGTGCCAGCAGCATCGGACTCACGGTCACCGGGGAGCTGTTTTTT. Protein sequence: CASSIGLTVTGELFF.

The chain uses TRBV27 and TRBJ1-3; D is uncertain. The CDR3 contains 14 residues. Trimming shortened V by 6 bases and J by 4 bases, and 13 bases separated the two germline ends. Germline V gene data show CDR1 as MNHEY and CDR2 as SMNVEV (reference sequence). The DNA of the CDR3 is TGTGCCAGCAGCATGAAGGGTCCGGGAAACACCATATATTTT. It yields the protein CASSMKGPGNTIYF.

The chain recombines TRBV11-3 with TRBJ2-7, with D possibly TRBD1 on 6 matching bases. Germline CDR1 is SGHNT and CDR2 is YENEEA. The CDR3 totals 14 residues. V shed 0 bases and J shed 3 bases, with 9 bases lying between them. The CDR3 DNA is TGTGCCAGCAGCTTAGACCCCAGGGGCTACGAGCAGTACTTC. This gives the protein CASSLDPRGYEQYF. The whole variable domain, remainder taken from reference TRBV11-3 and TRBJ2-7, is EAGVVQSPRYKIIEKKQPVAFWCNPISGHNTLYWYLQNLGQGPELLIRYENEEAVDDSQLPKDRFSAERLKGVDSTLKIQPAELGDSAVYLCASSLDPRGYEQYFGPGTRLTVT.

The chain combines TRBV6-6 with TRBJ2-1; TRBD2 aligns across 7 bases. Germline CDR1 and CDR2: MNHNY and SVGAGI (reference sequence). The junction had 10 bases not matched to a gene; V was cut back by 6 bases and J by 2 bases. The CDR3 is 16 residues long. CDR3 residues: CASSHTSDGAYNEQFF. The CDR3 DNA is TGTGCCAGCAGCCATACTAGCGATGGGGCCTACAATGAGCAGTTCTTC.

In DNA, the CDR3 is TGCGCCAGCAGCCGGGGACAGGGGGCGCGGGGGAATGAAGCTTTCTTT. It is translated as CASSRGQGARGNEAFF. This chain connects TRBV4-1 to TRBJ1-1, with 12 bases matching TRBD1. The germline CDR1 and CDR2 sequences are MGHRA and YSYEKL. The CDR3 spans 16 residues. V was pared by 4 bases and J by 7 bases, with 10 bases of the junction left unmatched.